The sequence of this T cell receptor (beta chain) was determined in a study of identical twins. TCRdb fed the 5' RACE reads into MiXCR, producing one record per CDR3 protein. The profile covers roughly 540,000 distinct CDR3 sequences, with roughly a fifth appearing a single time and about 0.91% taken by the ten largest. The V gene's germline CDR1 is ENHRY and CDR2 SYGVKD. Trimming cost V 4 bases and J 3 bases, with 12 bases left between them. The CDR3 covers 14 residues. This clonotype showed up just a few times. These same data were also listed under a study on T cells expressing NK-cell markers.

Sequenced sample: CD4+ T cells sorted from blood. V is TRBV10-3 and J is TRBJ1-1, with unresolved D. The source of this sequence is a woman aged 18-29 years in good health. The CDR3 nucleotides are TGTGCCATCAGTGTAACGCGCCTGGACACTGAAGCTTTCTTT. Amino acid sequence: CAISVTRLDTEAFF.